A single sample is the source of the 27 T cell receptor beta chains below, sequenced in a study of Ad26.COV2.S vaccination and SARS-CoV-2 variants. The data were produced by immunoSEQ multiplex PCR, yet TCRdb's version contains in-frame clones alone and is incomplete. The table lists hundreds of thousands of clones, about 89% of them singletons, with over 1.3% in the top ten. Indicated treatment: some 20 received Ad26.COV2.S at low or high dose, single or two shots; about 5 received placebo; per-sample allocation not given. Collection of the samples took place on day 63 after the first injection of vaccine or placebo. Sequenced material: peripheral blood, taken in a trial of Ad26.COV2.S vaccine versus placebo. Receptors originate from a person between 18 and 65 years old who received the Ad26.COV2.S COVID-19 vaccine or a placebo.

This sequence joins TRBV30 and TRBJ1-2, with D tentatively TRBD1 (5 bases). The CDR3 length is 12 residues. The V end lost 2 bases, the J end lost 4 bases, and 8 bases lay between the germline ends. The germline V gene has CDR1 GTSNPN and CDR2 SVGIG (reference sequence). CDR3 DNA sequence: TGTGCCTGGAGTTCACAGGTCTATGGCTACACCTTC. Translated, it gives CAWSSQVYGYTF.

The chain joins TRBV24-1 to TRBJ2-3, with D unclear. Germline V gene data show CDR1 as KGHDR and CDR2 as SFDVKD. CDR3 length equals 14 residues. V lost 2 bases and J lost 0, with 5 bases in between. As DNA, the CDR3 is TGTGCCACCAGTGATTCAGGAAGCACAGATACGCAGTATTTT. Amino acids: CATSDSGSTDTQYF.

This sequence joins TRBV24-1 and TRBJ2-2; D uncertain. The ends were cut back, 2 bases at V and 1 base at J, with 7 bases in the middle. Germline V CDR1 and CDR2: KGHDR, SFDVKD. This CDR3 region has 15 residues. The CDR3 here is CATSDSVGNTGELFF. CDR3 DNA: TGTGCCACCAGTGATTCCGTGGGGAACACCGGGGAGCTGTTTTTT.

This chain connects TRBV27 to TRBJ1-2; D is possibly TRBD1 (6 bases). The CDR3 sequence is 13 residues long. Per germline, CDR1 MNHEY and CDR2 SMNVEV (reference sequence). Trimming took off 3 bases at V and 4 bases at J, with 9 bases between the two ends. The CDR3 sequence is CASSLDRFYGYTF. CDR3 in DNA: TGTGCCAGCAGTTTGGACAGATTCTATGGCTACACCTTC.

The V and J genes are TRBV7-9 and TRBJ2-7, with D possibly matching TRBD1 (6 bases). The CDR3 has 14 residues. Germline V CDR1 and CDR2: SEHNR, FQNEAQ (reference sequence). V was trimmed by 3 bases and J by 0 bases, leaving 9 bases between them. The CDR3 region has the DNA TGTGCCAGCAGCTTCGGGACAACCTCCTACGAGCAGTACTTC. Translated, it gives CASSFGTTSYEQYF.

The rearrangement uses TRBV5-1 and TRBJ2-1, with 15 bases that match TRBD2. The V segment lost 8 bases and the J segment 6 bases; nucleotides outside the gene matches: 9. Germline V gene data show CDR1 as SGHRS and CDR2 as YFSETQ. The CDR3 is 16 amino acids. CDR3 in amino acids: CASGLAGGPGTNEQFF. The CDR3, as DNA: TGCGCCAGTGGACTAGCGGGAGGGCCGGGAACCAATGAGCAGTTCTTC.

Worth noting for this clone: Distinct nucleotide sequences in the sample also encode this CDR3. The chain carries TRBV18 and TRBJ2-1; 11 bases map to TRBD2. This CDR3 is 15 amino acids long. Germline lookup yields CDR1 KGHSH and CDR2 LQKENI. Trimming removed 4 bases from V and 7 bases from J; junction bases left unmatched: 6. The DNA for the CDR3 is TGTGCCAGCTCACTTACTAGCGGGAGTGGGAATGAGCAGTTCTTC. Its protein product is CASSLTSGSGNEQFF.

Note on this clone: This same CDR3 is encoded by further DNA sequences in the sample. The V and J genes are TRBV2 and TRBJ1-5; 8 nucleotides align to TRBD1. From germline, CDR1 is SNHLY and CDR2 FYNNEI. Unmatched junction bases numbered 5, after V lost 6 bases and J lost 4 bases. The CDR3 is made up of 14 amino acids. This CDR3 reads CASSGTGGNQPQHF. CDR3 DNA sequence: TGTGCCAGCAGCGGTACAGGGGGAAATCAGCCCCAGCATTTT.

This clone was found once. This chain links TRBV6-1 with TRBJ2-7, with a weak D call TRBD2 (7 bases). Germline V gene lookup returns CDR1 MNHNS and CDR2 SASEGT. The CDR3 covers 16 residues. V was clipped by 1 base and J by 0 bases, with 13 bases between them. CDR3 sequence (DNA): TGTGCCAGCAGTGAAGAGGGGGGGCGAACCTCCTACGAGCAGTACTTC. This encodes CASSEEGGRTSYEQYF.

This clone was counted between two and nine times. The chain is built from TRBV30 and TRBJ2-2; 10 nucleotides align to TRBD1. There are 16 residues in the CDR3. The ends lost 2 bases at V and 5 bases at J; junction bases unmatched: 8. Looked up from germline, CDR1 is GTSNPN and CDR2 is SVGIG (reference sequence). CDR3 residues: CAWSRFGQGGTGELFF. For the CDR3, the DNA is TGTGCCTGGAGTCGCTTCGGACAGGGGGGGACCGGGGAGCTGTTTTTT. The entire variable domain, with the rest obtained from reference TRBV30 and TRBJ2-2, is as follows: SQTIHQWPATLVQPVGSPLSLECTVEGTSNPNLYWYRQAAGRGLQLLFYSVGIGQISSEVPQNLSASRPQDRQFILSSKKLLLSDSGFYLCAWSRFGQGGTGELFFGEGSRLTVL.

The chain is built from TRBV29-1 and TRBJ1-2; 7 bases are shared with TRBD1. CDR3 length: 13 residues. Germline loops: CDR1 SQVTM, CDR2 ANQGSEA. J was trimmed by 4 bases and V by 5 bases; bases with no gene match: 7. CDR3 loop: CSVLSRGSYGYTF. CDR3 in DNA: TGCAGCGTTCTTTCCAGGGGGTCCTATGGCTACACCTTC.

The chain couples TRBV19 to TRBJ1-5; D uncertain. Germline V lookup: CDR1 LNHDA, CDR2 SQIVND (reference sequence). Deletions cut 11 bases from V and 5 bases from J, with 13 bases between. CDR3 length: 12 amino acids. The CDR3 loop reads CASTMRDQPQHF. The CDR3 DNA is TGTGCCTCGACAATGAGGGATCAGCCCCAGCATTTT.

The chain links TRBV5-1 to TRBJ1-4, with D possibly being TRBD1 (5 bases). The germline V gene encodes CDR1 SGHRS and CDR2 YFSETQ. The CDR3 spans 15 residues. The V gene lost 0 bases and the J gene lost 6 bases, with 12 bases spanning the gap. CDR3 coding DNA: TGCGCCAGCAGCTTGGTCCAGGGAGGGGATGAAAAACTGTTTTTT. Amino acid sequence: CASSLVQGGDEKLFF.

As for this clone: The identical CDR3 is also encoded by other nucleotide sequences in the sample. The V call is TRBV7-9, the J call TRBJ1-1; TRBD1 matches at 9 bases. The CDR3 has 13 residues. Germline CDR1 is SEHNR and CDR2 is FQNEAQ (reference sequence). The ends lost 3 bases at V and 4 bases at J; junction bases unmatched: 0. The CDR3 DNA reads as TGTGCCAGCAGCTTGACAGGGGGCACTGAAGCTTTCTTT. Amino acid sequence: CASSLTGGTEAFF.

The CDR3 is CASRPRQRDYNEQFF. The CDR3 bases are TGTGCCAGCAGACCCCGCCAGCGGGATTACAATGAGCAGTTCTTC. The chain recombines TRBV7-8 with TRBJ2-1; 7 bases are a match to TRBD2. The CDR3 is 15 amino acids. The germline V gene has CDR1 SGHVS and CDR2 FQNEAQ. The junction had 9 bases not matched to a gene; V was cut back by 6 bases and J by 4 bases.

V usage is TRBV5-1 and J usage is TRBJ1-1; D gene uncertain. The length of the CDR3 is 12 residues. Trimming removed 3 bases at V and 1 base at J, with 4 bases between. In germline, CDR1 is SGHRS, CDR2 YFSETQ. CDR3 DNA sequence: TGCGCCAGCAGCTATGCGAACACTGAAGCTTTCTTT. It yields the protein CASSYANTEAFF.

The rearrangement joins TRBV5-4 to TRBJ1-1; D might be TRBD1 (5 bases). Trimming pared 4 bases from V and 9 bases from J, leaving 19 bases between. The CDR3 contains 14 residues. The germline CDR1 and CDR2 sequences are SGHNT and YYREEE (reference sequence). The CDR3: CASSAQSGPSQAFF. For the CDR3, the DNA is TGTGCCAGCAGCGCACAGTCGGGGCCCAGCCAAGCTTTCTTT.

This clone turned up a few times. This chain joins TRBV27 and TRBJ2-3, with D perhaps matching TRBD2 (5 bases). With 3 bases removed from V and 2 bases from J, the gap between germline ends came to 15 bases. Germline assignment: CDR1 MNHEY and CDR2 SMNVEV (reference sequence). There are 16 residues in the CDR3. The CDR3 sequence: CASSLEFGSATDTQYF. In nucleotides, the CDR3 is TGTGCCAGCAGTTTGGAGTTCGGTAGCGCCACAGATACGCAGTATTTT.

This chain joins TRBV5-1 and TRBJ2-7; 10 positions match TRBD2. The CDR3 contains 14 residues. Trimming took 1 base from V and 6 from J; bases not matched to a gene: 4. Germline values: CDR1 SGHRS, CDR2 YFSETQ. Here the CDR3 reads CASSLSSGGGEQYF. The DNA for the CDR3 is TGCGCCAGCAGCTTGTCTAGCGGGGGAGGCGAGCAGTACTTC. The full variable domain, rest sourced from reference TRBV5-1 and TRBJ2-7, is KAGVTQTPRYLIKTRGQQVTLSCSPISGHRSVSWYQQTPGQGLQFLFEYFSETQRNKGNFPGRFSGRQFSNSRSEMNVSTLELGDSALYLCASSLSSGGGEQYFGPGTRLTVT.

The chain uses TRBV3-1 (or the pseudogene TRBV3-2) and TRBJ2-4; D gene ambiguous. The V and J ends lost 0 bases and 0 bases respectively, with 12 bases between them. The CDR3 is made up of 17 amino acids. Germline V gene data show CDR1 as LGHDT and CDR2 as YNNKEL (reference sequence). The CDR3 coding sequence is TGTGCCAGCAGCCAAGATCACTTACCTATAGCCAAAAACATTCAGTACTTC. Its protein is CASSQDHLPIAKNIQYF.

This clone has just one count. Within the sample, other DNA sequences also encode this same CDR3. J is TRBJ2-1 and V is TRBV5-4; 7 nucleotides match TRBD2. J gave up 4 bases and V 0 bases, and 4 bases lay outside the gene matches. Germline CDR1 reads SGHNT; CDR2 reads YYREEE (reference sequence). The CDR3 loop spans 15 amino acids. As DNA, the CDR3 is TGTGCCAGCAGCTTGGCGCTAGCGGAGTACAATGAGCAGTTCTTC. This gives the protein CASSLALAEYNEQFF.

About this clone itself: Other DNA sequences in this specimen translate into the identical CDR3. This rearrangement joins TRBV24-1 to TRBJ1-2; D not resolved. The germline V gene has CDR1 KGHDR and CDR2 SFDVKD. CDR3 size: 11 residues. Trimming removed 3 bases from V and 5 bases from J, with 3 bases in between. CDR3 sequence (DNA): TGTGCCACCAGTGATGGGTATGGCTACACCTTC. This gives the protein CATSDGYGYTF.

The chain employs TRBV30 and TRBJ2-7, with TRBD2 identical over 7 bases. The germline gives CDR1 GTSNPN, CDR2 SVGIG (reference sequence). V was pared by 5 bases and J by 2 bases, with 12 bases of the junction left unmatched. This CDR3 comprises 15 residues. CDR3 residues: CAWSRGREPTYEQYF. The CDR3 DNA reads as TGTGCCTGGTCCCGCGGGCGGGAGCCCACCTACGAGCAGTACTTC.

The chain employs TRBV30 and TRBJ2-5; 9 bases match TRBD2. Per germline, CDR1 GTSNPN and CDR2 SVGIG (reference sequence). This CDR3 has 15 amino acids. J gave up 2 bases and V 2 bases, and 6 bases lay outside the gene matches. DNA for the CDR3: TGTGCCTGGAGTAATAGCGGGAGCCAGCAAGAGACCCAGTACTTC. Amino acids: CAWSNSGSQQETQYF.

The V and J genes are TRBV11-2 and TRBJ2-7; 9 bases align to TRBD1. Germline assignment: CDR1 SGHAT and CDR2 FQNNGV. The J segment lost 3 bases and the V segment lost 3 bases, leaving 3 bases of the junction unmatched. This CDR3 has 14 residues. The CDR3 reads CASSLGTGFYEQYF. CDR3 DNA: TGTGCCAGCAGCTTGGGGACAGGGTTCTACGAGCAGTACTTC.

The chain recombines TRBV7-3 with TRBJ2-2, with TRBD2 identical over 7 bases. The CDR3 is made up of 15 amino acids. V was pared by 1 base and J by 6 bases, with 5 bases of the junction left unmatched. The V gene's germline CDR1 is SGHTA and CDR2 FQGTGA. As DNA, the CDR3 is TGTGCCAGCAGCTTAAGCTCGAGCGGGGCCGGGGAGCTGTTTTTT. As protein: CASSLSSSGAGELFF.

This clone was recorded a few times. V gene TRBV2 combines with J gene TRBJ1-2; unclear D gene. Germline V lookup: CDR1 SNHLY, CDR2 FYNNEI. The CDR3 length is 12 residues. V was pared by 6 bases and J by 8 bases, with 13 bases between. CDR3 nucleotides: TGTGCCAGCAGCGGACCCGTTAGGGGCTACACCTTC. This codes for CASSGPVRGYTF.